This entry describes one TCR beta chain. The antigen is unknown. The repertoire was sequenced with immunoSEQ multiplex PCR; TCRdb's copy has only in-frame clones and lacks some. The sample includes about 9,200 clones, roughly 67% of them seen just once. This sample's time point: after neoadjuvant nivolumab, at surgical resection. This entry is derived from a study of neoadjuvant anti-PD-1 for oral cavity cancer. Study background: Non-progressing patients received a fourth nivolumab dose near day 43, then surgery on days 50-56. General study findings and limits: Expansion of preexisting intratumoral clones was suggested to aid response. Higher pretreatment blood Treg/Th17 ratios correlated with higher pretreatment blood and lower post-treatment tumor TCRbeta clonality.

With V trimmed by 4 bases and J by 2 bases, 7 bases remained unmatched. The CDR3 is made up of 16 amino acids. CDR1 is SGHVS and CDR2 is FQNEAQ in the germline V gene. The genes are TRBV7-8 and TRBJ1-5; 8 positions match TRBD1. The specimen comprised tumor tissue, sampled after nivolumab (anti-PD-1) treatment. This clonotype was sampled from a person aged 35-80 years with oral cavity squamous cell carcinoma. In DNA form, the CDR3 reads TGTGCCAGCAGCTCCTACGACAGGGGTGGCAATCAGCCCCAGCATTTT. Protein product: CASSSYDRGGNQPQHF.